This T cell receptor beta chain is from a study of shared clonotypes between healthy human individuals. About the research overall: In total, the donors were two women and a few men aged 18 to 49. Broader study findings: Donors were few, which limited the genetic and exposure-history diversity represented. Clonotypes that were shared across four donors made up about 4.5% of naive CD4 clonotypes. For sorted subsets, rarefaction showed incomplete sequencing despite large depth.

Germline lookup yields CDR1 MGHRA and CDR2 YSYEKL. The CDR3 is 13 amino acids. Trimming took 1 base from V and 9 from J, leaving 10 bases between them. As to this clone: Its matching antigen is unknown.

Here immunoSEQ multiplex PCR was the method, and the copy in TCRdb shows in-frame clones only, minus some. The profile shows over a million clones, around 78% of them singletons. V gene TRBV4-1 combines with J gene TRBJ2-4; D assignment may be TRBD1 or TRBD2 (5 bases each). Input material: memory CD4+ T cells from PBMCs. The subset denotes: CD45RA-negative fraction. This receptor was obtained from a man aged 18 to 30 in good health. Some clones in this sample may be carry-over from other donors' samples. CDR3 bases: TGCGCCAGCAGCCAAGGAGGGGCGAGCATTCAGTACTTC. It encodes CASSQGGASIQYF.